These 22 T cell receptor beta chains came from one sample sequenced in a study of blood T cell repertoires in COVID-19. Only in-frame clones appear in the TCRdb table, and some are missing; sequencing was by immunoSEQ multiplex PCR. The top ten clones hold approximately 5.1% of a sample with 84,000 or so clones, around 88% of them seen once. Material: peripheral blood. Receptors were obtained from a man in his 60s with acute or convalescent COVID-19.

V and J are TRBV6-5 and TRBJ2-2; TRBD1 agrees at 8 bases. The CDR3 spans 15 residues. The V gene's germline CDR1 is MNHEY and CDR2 SVGAGI. Losses at the gene ends were 5 bases for V and 1 base for J; bases not matched to a gene: 3. The DNA of the CDR3 is TGTGCCAGCAGTATGGGACAGGAGAACACCGGGGAGCTGTTTTTT. This gives the protein CASSMGQENTGELFF.

The rearrangement joins TRBV5-4 to TRBJ1-2; the D is unclear. Trimming stripped 4 bases from V and 0 bases from J, with 13 bases between. Germline CDR1 is SGHNT and CDR2 is YYREEE (reference sequence). The CDR3 sequence is 15 residues long. The CDR3: CASSLDAKANYGYTF. In nucleotides, the CDR3 is TGTGCCAGCAGCCTGGACGCTAAAGCTAACTATGGCTACACCTTC.

As regards this clone: A read error may account for a junction end that differs from germline. The V gene is TRBV12-3 or TRBV12-4, the J gene TRBJ1-2; unclear D gene. This CDR3 contains 13 residues. The CDR3 coding sequence is TGTGCCAGCAATTTCCCTCCTCCCGCGGCCACGGTCTTC. Protein product: CASNFPPPAATVF.

J is TRBJ2-3 and V is TRBV10-3; no clear D. The CDR3 spans 16 residues. Germline V gene sequence: CDR1 ENHRY, CDR2 SYGVKD. V was pared by 4 bases and J by 2 bases, with 16 bases between. The CDR3 region has the DNA TGTGCCATCAGTGGGCAGGCAGATCGGCTCACAGATACGCAGTATTTT. Residues: CAISGQADRLTDTQYF.

The chain uses TRBV19 and TRBJ2-2; D is possibly TRBD1 (6 bases). Germline CDR1 is LNHDA and CDR2 is SQIVND (reference sequence). The CDR3 totals 16 residues. V was trimmed by 5 bases and J by 1 base, leaving 14 bases between them. The CDR3 nucleotides are TGTGCCAGTAGTGTTCCCGGGACACAGAACACCGGGGAGCTGTTTTTT. Its translation is CASSVPGTQNTGELFF.

The V gene is TRBV14, the J gene TRBJ1-3; D is undetermined. Trimming took 2 bases from V and 7 from J, leaving 9 bases between them. Germline values: CDR1 SGHDN, CDR2 FVKESK. CDR3 size: 13 residues. The CDR3 DNA follows: TGTGCCAGCAGCCAACCCCTCGAGAACACCATATATTTT. This sequence encodes CASSQPLENTIYF.

The J gene is TRBJ1-3, the V gene TRBV30; 7 bases are a match to TRBD1. With V trimmed by 3 bases and J by 2 bases, 10 bases remained unmatched. The CDR3 is made up of 16 amino acids. Germline V CDR1 and CDR2: GTSNPN, SVGIG (reference sequence). The CDR3 loop reads CAWSGIFGTAGNTIYF. The CDR3 DNA reads as TGTGCCTGGAGCGGGATATTCGGGACAGCTGGAAACACCATATATTTT.

The genes are TRBV4-1 and TRBJ2-3; 10 bases line up with TRBD2. The germline gives CDR1 MGHRA, CDR2 YSYEKL. The V gene end was trimmed by 3 bases and the J gene end by 2 bases; junction bases not matched to a gene: 8. This CDR3 contains 17 residues. In DNA form, the CDR3 reads TGCGCCAGCAGCCAGAGCACCACTAGCGGGAACACAGATACGCAGTATTTT. Protein product: CASSQSTTSGNTDTQYF.

V is TRBV9 and J is TRBJ1-4; 9 positions match TRBD1. After removal of 4 bases from V and 5 bases from J, the junction contained 6 bases not matched to a gene. The length of the CDR3 is 15 residues. Germline V gives CDR1 SGDLS, CDR2 YYNGEE. The CDR3 nucleotides read TGTGCCAGCAGCAAAACCGGGACAGGGAATGAAAAACTGTTTTTT. It translates to CASSKTGTGNEKLFF.

CDR3 bases: TGCGCCAGCAGCCTGAGGGACAGCTTGAACACTGAAGCTTTCTTT. Translated: CASSLRDSLNTEAFF. The J gene is TRBJ1-1, the V gene TRBV5-1; 7 bases align to TRBD1. CDR3 length: 15 residues. Trimming at V came to 4 bases and at J to 0 bases, leaving 6 bases not matched to a gene. Per germline, CDR1 SGHRS and CDR2 YFSETQ. Supplemented by reference TRBV5-1 and TRBJ1-1, the full variable domain reads KAGVTQTPRYLIKTRGQQVTLSCSPISGHRSVSWYQQTPGQGLQFLFEYFSETQRNKGNFPGRFSGRQFSNSRSEMNVSTLELGDSALYLCASSLRDSLNTEAFFGQGTRLTVV.

This clone was found a few times. V gene TRBV10-3 combines with J gene TRBJ1-2; 7 bases agree with TRBD1. The germline CDR1 and CDR2 sequences are ENHRY and SYGVKD. V dropped 0 bases and J dropped 5; count of bases not matched to a gene: 6. The CDR3 totals 15 residues. This chain's CDR3 is CAISESQGYEYGYTF. Here the CDR3 DNA reads TGTGCCATCAGTGAGTCACAGGGGTATGAGTATGGCTACACCTTC.

The chain couples TRBV6-5 to TRBJ1-4, with a weak D call TRBD1 (5 bases). The CDR3 covers 15 residues. The ends were cut back, 6 bases at V and 4 bases at J, with 15 bases in the middle. Looked up from germline, CDR1 is MNHEY and CDR2 is SVGAGI. CDR3 residues: CASRRQTGGNEKLFF. CDR3 coding DNA: TGTGCCAGCAGGCGTCAGACGGGGGGTAATGAAAAACTGTTTTTT.

The V gene is TRBV5-6, the J gene TRBJ1-1; D is undetermined. The CDR3 length is 14 residues. Germline CDR1 SGHDT, CDR2 YYEEEE. Trimming left V 1 base short and J 5 bases short, with 12 bases between. CDR3 nucleotide sequence: TGTGCCAGCAGCTTGAGGTATCGGAGGACTGAAGCTTTCTTT. Translation gives CASSLRYRRTEAFF.

The chain is built from TRBV30 and TRBJ1-1, with 9 positions matching TRBD1. Germline V gene sequence: CDR1 GTSNPN, CDR2 SVGIG (reference sequence). The trim removed 2 bases at V and 3 bases at J, leaving 1 base unmatched. The CDR3 runs to 13 residues. The CDR3 DNA reads TGTGCCTGGAGTCGACAGGGGGACACTGAAGCTTTCTTT. Residues: CAWSRQGDTEAFF.

This chain uses TRBV5-1 with TRBJ1-1; D remains ambiguous. This CDR3 spans 14 amino acids. Trimming removed 4 bases from V and 0 bases from J, with 10 bases in between. Germline V gives CDR1 SGHRS, CDR2 YFSETQ. CDR3: CASSMTAMNTEAFF. Here the CDR3 DNA reads TGCGCCAGCAGCATGACTGCTATGAACACTGAAGCTTTCTTT. The full variable domain, completed using reference TRBV5-1 and TRBJ1-1, is KAGVTQTPRYLIKTRGQQVTLSCSPISGHRSVSWYQQTPGQGLQFLFEYFSETQRNKGNFPGRFSGRQFSNSRSEMNVSTLELGDSALYLCASSMTAMNTEAFFGQGTRLTVV.

The genes are TRBV20-1 and TRBJ1-4; 10 bases agree with TRBD1. CDR1 is DFQATT, CDR2 SNEGSKA, per germline (reference sequence). The CDR3 consists of 14 residues. V lost 3 bases and J lost 8; bases outside the gene matches: 6. The CDR3 sequence is CSASTGTGVEKLFF. The CDR3 region has the DNA TGCAGTGCTAGTACCGGGACAGGGGTCGAAAAACTGTTTTTT.

The V and J genes are TRBV4-3 and TRBJ1-6, with TRBD1 as a possible D gene (5 bases). The germline CDR1 and CDR2 sequences are LGHNA and YSLEER. Trimming cost V 1 base and J 8 bases, with 21 bases left between them. This CDR3 is built from 18 residues. The CDR3 loop is CASSQVTGEEGLYSPLHF. CDR3 nucleotide sequence: TGCGCCAGCAGCCAAGTTACGGGGGAAGAAGGTCTATATTCACCCCTCCACTTT.

The chain combines TRBV9 with TRBJ1-4, with TRBD1 matching over 7 bases. The germline CDR1 and CDR2 sequences are SGDLS and YYNGEE. Unmatched junction bases numbered 7, after V lost 3 bases and J lost 8 bases. The CDR3 loop spans 14 amino acids. CDR3: CASSARGDREKLFF. The CDR3 DNA reads as TGTGCCAGCAGCGCCAGGGGGGACCGAGAAAAACTGTTTTTT.

This clone was detected once. V and J are TRBV29-1 and TRBJ1-1; 8 bases are shared with TRBD1. CDR1 and CDR2 from the germline V gene are SQVTM and ANQGSEA. The V segment lost 6 bases and the J segment 2 bases; nucleotides outside the gene matches: 5. The CDR3 loop spans 13 amino acids. The CDR3 coding sequence is TGCAGCGTAACAGGGGGGAAAAACACTGAAGCTTTCTTT. Residues: CSVTGGKNTEAFF.

The chain links TRBV7-2 to TRBJ1-2; D remains unclear. Trimming took off 1 base at V and 13 bases at J, with 22 bases between the two ends. This CDR3 contains 15 residues. Germline loops: CDR1 SGHTA, CDR2 FQGNSA. CDR3 protein: CASSLEAGTIRAPTF. In DNA form, the CDR3 reads TGTGCCAGCAGCTTAGAAGCGGGAACAATTCGGGCCCCCACCTTC. The full variable domain, with the rest looked up from reference TRBV7-2 and TRBJ1-2, is GAGVSQSPSNKVTEKGKDVELRCDPISGHTALYWYRQSLGQGLEFLIYFQGNSAPDKSGLPSDRFSAERTGGSVSTLTIQRTQQEDSAVYLCASSLEAGTIRAPTFGSGTRLTVV.

The chain carries TRBV27 and TRBJ1-1; D unclear. The CDR3 consists of 14 residues. Germline V gene data show CDR1 as MNHEY and CDR2 as SMNVEV (reference sequence). With 9 bases removed from V and 1 base from J, the gap between germline ends came to 15 bases. The CDR3 reads CASRNGLPNTEAFF. The CDR3 coding sequence is TGTGCCAGTCGAAACGGACTACCGAACACTGAAGCTTTCTTT.

The J gene is TRBJ1-1, the V gene TRBV6-2 or TRBV6-3, with TRBD1 as a possible D gene (5 bases). Per germline, CDR1 MNHEY and CDR2 SVGEGT. The V end was cut by 2 bases, the J end by 0 bases, with 13 bases between. CDR3 length: 16 residues. The CDR3 here is CASSYGQGKLNTEAFF. For the CDR3, the DNA is TGTGCCAGCAGTTACGGGCAGGGTAAATTGAACACTGAAGCTTTCTTT.